Below, 27 T cell receptor beta chains from the same sample are listed, as sequenced in a study of cytomegalovirus exposure and HLA in healthy donors (dated by TCRdb to 2015 to 2018). The library was produced with the immunoSEQ multiplex PCR assay. A mixture of 60 forward primers for TCR Vbeta segments and 13 reverse primers for TCR Jbeta segments was used in the multiplex PCR. This is the immuneACCESS table as TCRdb keeps it, with only in-frame sequences that have V and J called. A part of the clones is gone; compared with another copy, unresolved V genes explain less than half, and the rest is unexplained. The sample data list approximately 150,000 clones, and over 60% of these were observed just once. 3% of the sample lies in the top ten. Sequenced input: PBMCs. Receptor source: a woman aged 30 to 39 in good health and CMV-seropositive.

The genes are TRBV5-1 and TRBJ2-7; no definite D call. The CDR3 extends over 15 amino acids. V gave up 4 bases and J gave up 7 bases, with 21 bases separating them. Germline CDR1 reads SGHRS; CDR2 reads YFSETQ. Here the CDR3 reads CASSQELDGLREQYF. Written as DNA, the CDR3 is TGCGCCAGCAGCCAAGAGCTAGATGGCCTACGGGAGCAGTACTTC.

This chain joins TRBV25-1 and TRBJ1-2; tentatively, D is TRBD1 (5 bases). The CDR3 runs 13 residues. CDR1 and CDR2 (germline): MGHDK, SYGVNS. V dropped 1 base and J dropped 5 bases, with 8 bases sitting between them. CDR3 bases: TGTGCCAGCAGTGAATCCCAGGGTTATGGCTACACCTTC. It translates to CASSESQGYGYTF.

A few counts support this clone. The chain employs TRBV7-9 and TRBJ2-7; 7 nucleotides match TRBD2. Trimming cost V 5 bases and J 9 bases; bases outside gene matches: 7. The CDR3 totals 12 residues. Germline values: CDR1 SEHNR, CDR2 FQNEAQ (reference sequence). CDR3 sequence: CASSAPGGRQYF. The CDR3 DNA sequence: TGTGCCAGCAGCGCCCCCGGCGGGAGGCAGTACTTC.

CDR3 DNA sequence: TGTGCCAGCAGCTTGGGGCCCGGGACAGGGCTACGGGAGCAGTACTTC. Translation: CASSLGPGTGLREQYF. The rearrangement uses TRBV5-4 and TRBJ2-7, with TRBD1 matching 9 bases. V dropped 0 bases and J dropped 7; count of bases not matched to a gene: 11. Germline V gene data show CDR1 as SGHNT and CDR2 as YYREEE (reference sequence). The CDR3 sequence is 16 residues long.

This clone occurred a few times. CDR3: CASSSDRGHQPQHF. CDR3 sequence (DNA): TGTGCCAGCAGCTCGGACAGGGGGCATCAGCCCCAGCATTTT. V gene TRBV7-9 combines with J gene TRBJ1-5, with 11 bases aligning to TRBD1. Germline assignment: CDR1 SEHNR and CDR2 FQNEAQ (reference sequence). The CDR3 loop spans 14 amino acids. Trimming at V came to 4 bases and at J to 5 bases, leaving 1 base not matched to a gene.

The gene calls are TRBV7-2 and TRBJ1-2; TRBD1 agrees at 7 bases. This CDR3 is built from 13 residues. Germline V CDR1 and CDR2: SGHTA, FQGNSA. Trimming took 4 bases from V and 2 from J; bases not matched to a gene: 1. The CDR3 spells CASSSGQNYGYTF. Written as DNA, the CDR3 is TGTGCCAGCAGCTCGGGACAGAACTATGGCTACACCTTC. The full variable domain, completed using reference TRBV7-2 and TRBJ1-2, is GAGVSQSPSNKVTEKGKDVELRCDPISGHTALYWYRQSLGQGLEFLIYFQGNSAPDKSGLPSDRFSAERTGGSVSTLTIQRTQQEDSAVYLCASSSGQNYGYTFGSGTRLTVV.

The chain joins TRBV10-1 to TRBJ2-1; 12 positions agree with TRBD2. V trimming: 6 bases; J trimming: 0 bases; junction bases outside the gene matches: 3. This CDR3 has 16 residues. Germline values: CDR1 WNHNN, CDR2 SYGVQD (reference sequence). This CDR3 reads CASSGLAGSSYNEQFF. CDR3 coding DNA: TGCGCCAGCAGCGGACTAGCGGGATCCTCCTACAATGAGCAGTTCTTC.

This clone showed up just a few times. V is TRBV5-1 and J is TRBJ1-2; D is unclear. With 1 base removed from V and 3 bases from J, the gap between germline ends came to 22 bases. The length of the CDR3 is 18 residues. Germline CDR1 and CDR2: SGHRS and YFSETQ. The CDR3 DNA reads as TGCGCCAGCAGCTTGTTTCCTTCCGTTCGGGGAGGTGACTATGGCTACACCTTC. This codes for CASSLFPSVRGGDYGYTF. The full variable domain, with the rest looked up from reference TRBV5-1 and TRBJ1-2, is KAGVTQTPRYLIKTRGQQVTLSCSPISGHRSVSWYQQTPGQGLQFLFEYFSETQRNKGNFPGRFSGRQFSNSRSEMNVSTLELGDSALYLCASSLFPSVRGGDYGYTFGSGTRLTVV.

The CDR3: CASSWGWGGQTKNIQYF. The CDR3, as DNA: TGTGCCAGCAGTTGGGGTTGGGGTGGACAGACTAAAAACATTCAGTACTTC. The chain combines TRBV27 with TRBJ2-4; tentatively, D is TRBD1 (6 bases). The CDR3 sequence is 17 residues long. Germline assignment: CDR1 MNHEY and CDR2 SMNVEV (reference sequence). V lost 4 bases and J 4 bases, leaving 20 bases between the germline ends.

The rearrangement uses TRBV10-2 and TRBJ1-5; D possibly corresponds to TRBD1 (6 bases). Germline V gives CDR1 WSHSY, CDR2 SAAADI. V was pared by 6 bases and J by 3 bases, with 12 bases between. There are 14 residues in the CDR3. The CDR3: CASSGQSINQPQHF. CDR3 sequence (DNA): TGCGCCAGCAGCGGACAGTCTATCAATCAGCCCCAGCATTTT.

The CDR3 DNA follows: TGTGCCAGCAGCTTAGTAACGGGGGTGAACACCGGGGAGCTGTTTTTT. It specifies CASSLVTGVNTGELFF. The J gene is TRBJ2-2, the V gene TRBV7-9; tentatively, D is TRBD2 (6 bases). Trimming stripped 1 base from V and 1 base from J, with 10 bases between. CDR1 is SEHNR, CDR2 FQNEAQ, per germline (reference sequence). This CDR3 has 16 amino acids.

This clone came up a few times. V and J are TRBV6-1 and TRBJ1-5, with 8 bases identical to TRBD1. V lost 4 bases to trimming and J lost 9 bases; unmatched junction nucleotides: 8. Germline CDR1 and CDR2: MNHNS and SASEGT. The CDR3 is 14 residues long. In DNA form, the CDR3 reads TGTGCCAGCAGTGTCGGGGACAGGAATTTGCCCCAGCATTTT. Amino acids: CASSVGDRNLPQHF.

This chain joins TRBV7-2 and TRBJ1-5; D ambiguous. The germline gives CDR1 SGHTA, CDR2 FQGNSA. V was trimmed by 3 bases and J by 0 bases, leaving 12 bases between them. The CDR3 consists of 16 residues. CDR3 loop: CASSLMSGNSNQPQHF. The CDR3 region has the DNA TGTGCCAGCAGCTTGATGTCGGGTAATAGCAATCAGCCCCAGCATTTT.

The chain uses TRBV29-1 and TRBJ2-7; TRBD1 agrees at 9 bases. The CDR3 consists of 15 residues. The V gene end was trimmed by 6 bases and the J gene end by 7 bases; junction bases not matched to a gene: 16. From germline, CDR1 is SQVTM and CDR2 ANQGSEA. The CDR3 protein is CSVGRDREREPEQYF. The DNA for the CDR3 is TGCAGCGTCGGAAGGGACAGGGAAAGGGAACCAGAGCAGTACTTC.

In this sample, this clone turned up a few times. V is TRBV7-6 and J is TRBJ1-1; D not resolved. CDR3 length: 15 residues. Germline CDR1 and CDR2: SGHVS and FNYEAQ. V lost 0 bases and J 0 bases, leaving 8 bases between the germline ends. The DNA for the CDR3 is TGTGCCAGCAGCTTAGCTGCTGGCTTGAACACTGAAGCTTTCTTT. Its translation is CASSLAAGLNTEAFF.

This clone was counted once. The chain joins TRBV19 to TRBJ1-3; 10 bases fit TRBD1. Germline trimming cut 6 bases from V and 2 bases from J; bases unmatched to any gene: 7. Looked up from germline, CDR1 is LNHDA and CDR2 is SQIVND (reference sequence). The CDR3 is made up of 16 amino acids. CDR3 protein: CASRRTGTGAGNTIYF. CDR3 sequence (DNA): TGTGCCAGTAGGAGAACCGGGACAGGGGCTGGAAACACCATATATTTT.

The rearrangement links TRBV2 to TRBJ1-1, with D hard to call. The germline CDR1 and CDR2 sequences are SNHLY and FYNNEI. The CDR3 extends over 12 amino acids. Trimming stripped 4 bases from V and 1 base from J, with 4 bases between. CDR3 residues: CASSVSNTEAFF. DNA of the CDR3: TGTGCCAGCAGTGTATCGAACACTGAAGCTTTCTTT.

Points on this clone: Other DNA sequences in the same sample also yield this CDR3. The chain links TRBV27 to TRBJ1-1; 8 bases map to TRBD1. The J segment lost 0 bases and the V segment lost 6 bases, leaving 3 bases of the junction unmatched. CDR1 is MNHEY, CDR2 SMNVEV, per germline (reference sequence). The CDR3 runs 14 residues. The CDR3 region has the DNA TGTGCCAGCAGAAGGGACAGGATGAACACTGAAGCTTTCTTT. This codes for CASRRDRMNTEAFF.

This chain connects TRBV9 to TRBJ2-3, with 8 positions matching TRBD2. Germline CDR1 SGDLS, CDR2 YYNGEE. With 3 bases clipped from V and 4 bases from J, the junction kept 7 bases outside the gene matches. The CDR3 length is 15 residues. CDR3 amino acids: CASSGGAGAADTQYF. CDR3 in DNA: TGTGCCAGCAGCGGGGGAGCGGGAGCGGCAGATACGCAGTATTTT.

The rearrangement links TRBV19 to TRBJ1-5, with 7 bases lining up with TRBD1. Per the germline V gene, CDR1 is LNHDA and CDR2 is SQIVND (reference sequence). J was trimmed by 7 bases and V by 6 bases; bases with no gene match: 12. The CDR3 covers 15 residues. DNA for the CDR3: TGTGCCAGTAGAAATAGAGAGGGGGCAAGGCAGCCCCAGCATTTT. Its translation is CASRNREGARQPQHF.

This clone occurred a few times. The chain links TRBV6-5 to TRBJ1-1; D is undetermined. V was cut by 5 bases and J by 1 base, with 11 bases left in between. The CDR3 is made up of 14 amino acids. The V gene's germline CDR1 is MNHEY and CDR2 SVGAGI. The CDR3 sequence is CASSVIPGNTEAFF. DNA of the CDR3: TGTGCCAGCAGTGTAATCCCAGGGAACACTGAAGCTTTCTTT.

This chain uses TRBV6-1 with TRBJ2-5; D not certain. CDR1 MNHNS and CDR2 SASEGT come from the germline V gene. Trimming removed 7 bases at V and 1 base at J, with 7 bases between. This CDR3 contains 12 residues. Here the CDR3 DNA reads TGTGCCAGCAATGACGGCCAAGAGACCCAGTACTTC. Translated: CASNDGQETQYF.

The chain has TRBV6-4 and TRBJ2-3; D possibly corresponds to TRBD2 (7 bases). This CDR3 has 14 amino acids. The V gene lost 6 bases and the J gene lost 4 bases, with 14 bases spanning the gap. Per germline, CDR1 MRHNA and CDR2 SNTAGT. This CDR3 is CASRSWRGPDTQYF. The CDR3, as DNA: TGTGCCAGCAGGTCGTGGCGGGGGCCAGATACGCAGTATTTT.

The CDR3 bases are TGTGCCAGCGGGAACGACAGGGGCATCTACAATGAGCAGTTCTTC. Protein: CASGNDRGIYNEQFF. The chain joins TRBV9 to TRBJ2-1, with 8 nucleotides matching TRBD1. Germline V gene data show CDR1 as SGDLS and CDR2 as YYNGEE. The CDR3 totals 15 residues. J gave up 3 bases and V 7 bases, and 9 bases lay outside the gene matches.

This chain joins TRBV30 and TRBJ1-1; D possibly corresponds to TRBD1 (6 bases). The V end was cut by 3 bases, the J end by 11 bases, with 13 bases between. CDR1 is GTSNPN and CDR2 is SVGIG in the germline V gene (reference sequence). The CDR3 is 11 amino acids. CDR3 in amino acids: CAWSLGGAAFF. The CDR3 nucleotides read TGTGCCTGGAGCCTTGGGGGGGCTGCTTTCTTT.

This rearrangement joins TRBV18 to TRBJ1-2; 8 bases are shared with TRBD1. This CDR3 is built from 14 residues. V shed 2 bases and J 3 bases; nucleotides not matched to a gene: 2. Germline V gives CDR1 KGHSH, CDR2 LQKENI. As DNA, the CDR3 is TGTGCCAGCTCACCAGGGACAGGCCACTATGGCTACACCTTC. Translation gives CASSPGTGHYGYTF. The full variable domain, in which reference TRBV18 and TRBJ1-2 provide the parts outside the CDR3, is NAGVMQNPRHLVRRRGQEARLRCSPMKGHSHVYWYRQLPEEGLKFMVYLQKENIIDESGMPKERFSAEFPKEGPSILRIQQVVRGDSAAYFCASSPGTGHYGYTFGSGTRLTVV.

This clone showed up just once. CDR3 in amino acids: CASSLRTGGSNEKLFF. The CDR3 DNA reads as TGCGCCAGCAGCTTGCGGACAGGGGGCTCAAATGAAAAACTGTTTTTT. J is TRBJ1-4 and V is TRBV5-1, with 11 nucleotides matching TRBD1. The CDR3 has 16 amino acids. CDR1 is SGHRS and CDR2 is YFSETQ in the germline V gene. Trimming took 1 base from V and 5 from J; bases not matched to a gene: 4.